Listed here is a single TCR beta chain. The antigen is not known. This record belongs to a study of graft-versus-host responses after intestinal transplantation. Trimming stripped 8 bases from V and 4 bases from J, with 12 bases between. CDR3 length equals 13 residues. CDR1 and CDR2 (germline): MDHEN, SYDVKM. General observations from the study: Declines in HvG clones occurring early post-transplant were associated with peak circulating GvH clone levels.

TCRdb's table, derived via immunoSEQ multiplex PCR, lists solely in-frame clones and lacks some. This table has tens of thousands of clones, over 85% appearing once. The clonotype originates from a human donor who was the organ donor for an intestinal transplant. The gene calls are TRBV28 and TRBJ1-5; no definite D call. The specimen comprised unstimulated CD8+ T cells sorted from spleen or lymph node cells, sampled before transplant. The CDR3 region is CASLGQLNQPQHF. Here the CDR3 DNA reads TGTGCCAGCTTGGGTCAACTGAATCAGCCCCAGCATTTT.